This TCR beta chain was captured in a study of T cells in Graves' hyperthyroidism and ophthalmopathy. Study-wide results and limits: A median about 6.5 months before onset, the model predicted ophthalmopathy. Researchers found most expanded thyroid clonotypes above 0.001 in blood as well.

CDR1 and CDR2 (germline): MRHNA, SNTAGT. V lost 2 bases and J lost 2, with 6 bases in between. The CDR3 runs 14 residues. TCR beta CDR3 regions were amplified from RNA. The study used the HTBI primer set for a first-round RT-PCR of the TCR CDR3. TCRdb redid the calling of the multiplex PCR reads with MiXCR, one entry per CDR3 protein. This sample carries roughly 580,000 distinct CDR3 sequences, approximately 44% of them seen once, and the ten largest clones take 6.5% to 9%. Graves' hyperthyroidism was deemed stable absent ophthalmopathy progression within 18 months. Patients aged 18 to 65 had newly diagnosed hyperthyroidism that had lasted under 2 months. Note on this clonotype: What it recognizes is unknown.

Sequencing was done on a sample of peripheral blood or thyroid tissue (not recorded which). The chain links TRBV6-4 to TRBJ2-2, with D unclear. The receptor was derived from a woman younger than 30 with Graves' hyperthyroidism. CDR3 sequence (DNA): TGTGCCAGCAGTGACAGGTCCAACACCGGGGAGCTGTTTTTT. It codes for CASSDRSNTGELFF.